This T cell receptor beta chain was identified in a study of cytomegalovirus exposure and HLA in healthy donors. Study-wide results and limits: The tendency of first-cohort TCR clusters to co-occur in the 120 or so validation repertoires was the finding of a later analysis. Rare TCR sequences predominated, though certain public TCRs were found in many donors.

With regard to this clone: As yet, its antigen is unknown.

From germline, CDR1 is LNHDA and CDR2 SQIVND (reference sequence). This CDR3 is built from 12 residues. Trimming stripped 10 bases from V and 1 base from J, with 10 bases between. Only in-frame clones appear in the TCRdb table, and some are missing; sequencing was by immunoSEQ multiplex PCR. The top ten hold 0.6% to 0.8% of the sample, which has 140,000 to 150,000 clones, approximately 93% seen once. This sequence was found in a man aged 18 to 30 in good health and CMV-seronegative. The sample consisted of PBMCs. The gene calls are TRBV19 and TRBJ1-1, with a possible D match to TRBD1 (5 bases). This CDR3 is CATDTGNTEAFF. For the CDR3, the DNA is TGTGCCACCGACACAGGGAACACTGAAGCTTTCTTT.